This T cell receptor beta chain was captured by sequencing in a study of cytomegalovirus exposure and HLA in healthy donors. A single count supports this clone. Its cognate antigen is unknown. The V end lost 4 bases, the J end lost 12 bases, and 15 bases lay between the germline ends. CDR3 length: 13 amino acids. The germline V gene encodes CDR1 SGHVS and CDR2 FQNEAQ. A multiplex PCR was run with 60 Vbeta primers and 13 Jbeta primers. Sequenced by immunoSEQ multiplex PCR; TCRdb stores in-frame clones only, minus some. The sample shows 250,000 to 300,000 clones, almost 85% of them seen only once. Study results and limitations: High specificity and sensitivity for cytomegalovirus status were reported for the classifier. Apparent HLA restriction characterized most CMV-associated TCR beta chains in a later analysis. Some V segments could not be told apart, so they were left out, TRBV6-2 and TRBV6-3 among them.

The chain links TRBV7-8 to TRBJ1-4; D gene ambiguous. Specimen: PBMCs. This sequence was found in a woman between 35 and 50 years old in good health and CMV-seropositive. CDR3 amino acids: CASSSTSAGELFF. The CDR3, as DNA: TGTGCCAGCAGCTCGACCTCCGCCGGGGAACTGTTTTTT.